Listed below are T cell receptor beta chains from one sample, sequenced in a study of blood T cell repertoires in COVID-19. Libraries were prepared by immunoSEQ multiplex PCR; TCRdb keeps only in-frame clonotypes and omits some of them. The data show about 150,000 clones, with around three quarters seen just once and about 1.8% held by the top ten. Sequencing used peripheral blood. These receptors were taken from a man older than 75 with acute or convalescent COVID-19. Both conserved end residues are part of each CDR3. Fields, in order: CDR3 protein, CDR3 DNA, J gene, clone size, V gene, D gene. D genes are given only for firm matches. The listing skips clone size in some rows; elsewhere it reads once, few, many or a size class.

CDR3 protein: CASGPGTSGGAEETQYF; CDR3 DNA: TGTGCTAGTGGTCCCGGGACTAGCGGGGGGGCCGAAGAGACCCAGTACTTC; J gene: TRBJ2-5; clone size: .; V gene: TRBV12-5; D gene: TRBD2
CDR3 protein: CSVEGRQSYNEQFF; CDR3 DNA: TGCAGCGTTGAAGGACGACAGTCCTACAATGAGCAGTTCTTC; J gene: TRBJ2-1; clone size: .; V gene: TRBV29-1; D gene: .
CDR3 protein: CASSSATGGRTEAFF; CDR3 DNA: TGTGCCAGCAGCTCGGCGACAGGGGGAAGGACTGAAGCTTTCTTT; J gene: TRBJ1-1; clone size: .; V gene: TRBV5-4; D gene: TRBD1
CDR3 protein: CASRPSDRVYGYTF; CDR3 DNA: TGTGCCAGCAGACCATCAGACAGGGTGTATGGCTACACCTTC; J gene: TRBJ1-2; clone size: .; V gene: TRBV2; D gene: TRBD1
CDR3 protein: CASSQDPSGGVLDTQYF; CDR3 DNA: TGTGCCAGCAGCCAAGATCCAAGCGGGGGCGTGTTAGATACGCAGTATTTT; J gene: TRBJ2-3; clone size: .; V gene: TRBV4-2; D gene: TRBD2
CDR3 protein: CASSPHRDQPQHF; CDR3 DNA: TGTGCCAGCTCACCACACAGGGATCAGCCCCAGCATTTT; J gene: TRBJ1-5; clone size: .; V gene: TRBV18; D gene: .
CDR3 protein: CASSLDRGGSGTQYF; CDR3 DNA: TGTGCCAGCAGCCTGGACAGGGGGGGGTCGGGAACCCAGTACTTC; J gene: TRBJ2-5; clone size: .; V gene: TRBV7-2; D gene: TRBD1
CDR3 protein: CASSLGQNTEAFF; CDR3 DNA: TGTGCCAGCAGTTTGGGACAAAACACTGAAGCTTTCTTT; J gene: TRBJ1-1; clone size: once; V gene: TRBV9; D gene: .
CDR3 protein: CASSLNRADTDTQYF; CDR3 DNA: TGTGCCAGCAGTCTAAACAGGGCAGACACAGATACGCAGTATTTT; J gene: TRBJ2-3; clone size: .; V gene: TRBV6-2/TRBV6-3; D gene: .
CDR3 protein: CASSQDPSGGYNEQFF; CDR3 DNA: TGCGCCAGCAGCCAAGACCCTAGCGGGGGCTACAATGAGCAGTTCTTC; J gene: TRBJ2-1; clone size: once; V gene: TRBV4-1; D gene: TRBD2
CDR3 protein: CASSYAGLNTGELFF; CDR3 DNA: TGTGCCAGCAGTTACGCAGGCCTGAACACCGGGGAGCTGTTTTTT; J gene: TRBJ2-2; clone size: .; V gene: TRBV6-5; D gene: .
CDR3 protein: CASSSFGGGIYGYTF; CDR3 DNA: TGTGCCAGCAGCTCCTTTGGGGGGGGGATCTATGGCTACACCTTC; J gene: TRBJ1-2; clone size: .; V gene: TRBV5-4; D gene: .
CDR3 protein: CIGQNTEAFF; CDR3 DNA: TGCATCGGACAGAACACTGAAGCTTTCTTT; J gene: TRBJ1-1; clone size: .; V gene: TRBV29-1; D gene: .
CDR3 protein: CASSGLAGSRTGELFF; CDR3 DNA: TGTGCCAGCAGCGGACTAGCGGGGAGTAGAACCGGGGAGCTGTTTTTT; J gene: TRBJ2-2; clone size: .; V gene: TRBV3-1/TRBV3-2; D gene: TRBD2
CDR3 protein: CASSTSGGRSDTQYF; CDR3 DNA: TGTGCCAGCAGCACGAGCGGGGGGCGGTCAGATACGCAGTATTTT; J gene: TRBJ2-3; clone size: .; V gene: TRBV9; D gene: TRBD2
CDR3 protein: CASSLVAVQAKNIQYF; CDR3 DNA: TGTGCCAGCAGCTTGGTAGCGGTTCAAGCCAAAAACATTCAGTACTTC; J gene: TRBJ2-4; clone size: .; V gene: TRBV5-6; D gene: .
CDR3 protein: CASSYGGGAAEETQYF; CDR3 DNA: TGTGCCAGCAGTTATGGCGGGGGGGCAGCGGAAGAGACCCAGTACTTC; J gene: TRBJ2-5; clone size: .; V gene: TRBV6-2/TRBV6-3; D gene: TRBD2
CDR3 protein: CAGRDRGPGNTIYF; CDR3 DNA: TGTGCCGGAAGGGACAGGGGGCCAGGAAACACCATATATTTT; J gene: TRBJ1-3; clone size: .; V gene: TRBV30; D gene: TRBD1
CDR3 protein: CASSIGGTGVRTEAFF; CDR3 DNA: TGTGCCAGCAGTATTGGGGGGACAGGGGTTAGAACTGAAGCTTTCTTT; J gene: TRBJ1-1; clone size: .; V gene: TRBV28; D gene: TRBD1
CDR3 protein: CASSPQGGKNIQYF; CDR3 DNA: TGTGCCAGTAGTCCCCAGGGGGGCAAAAACATTCAGTACTTC; J gene: TRBJ2-4; clone size: .; V gene: TRBV19; D gene: .
CDR3 protein: CASSSTGEKETQYF; CDR3 DNA: TGTGCCAGCAGCTCTACCGGGGAGAAGGAGACCCAGTACTTC; J gene: TRBJ2-5; clone size: once; V gene: TRBV7-2; D gene: .
CDR3 protein: CASSADRVYNEQFF; CDR3 DNA: TGTGCCAGCAGCGCCGACAGGGTCTACAATGAGCAGTTCTTC; J gene: TRBJ2-1; clone size: .; V gene: TRBV9; D gene: TRBD1
CDR3 protein: CASSSGQTDTQYF; CDR3 DNA: TGTGCCAGCAGCTCGGGACAGACAGATACGCAGTATTTT; J gene: TRBJ2-3; clone size: few; V gene: TRBV11-3; D gene: TRBD1
CDR3 protein: CASSKEGGTEAFF; CDR3 DNA: TGTGCCAGCTCAAAGGAGGGAGGAACTGAAGCTTTCTTT; J gene: TRBJ1-1; clone size: .; V gene: TRBV18; D gene: .
CDR3 protein: CATSDTLAGGPYNEQFF; CDR3 DNA: TGTGCCACCAGTGACACCTTAGCGGGGGGGCCCTACAATGAGCAGTTCTTC; J gene: TRBJ2-1; clone size: once; V gene: TRBV24-1; D gene: TRBD2
CDR3 protein: CASSVRDRESNEQFF; CDR3 DNA: TGCGCCAGCAGCGTCCGGGACAGGGAAAGCAATGAGCAGTTCTTC; J gene: TRBJ2-1; clone size: .; V gene: TRBV4-3; D gene: TRBD1
CDR3 protein: CASSRRLASIYYNEQFF; CDR3 DNA: TGTGCCAGCAGCCGGAGACTAGCGTCCATTTACTACAATGAGCAGTTCTTC; J gene: TRBJ2-1; clone size: .; V gene: TRBV11-2; D gene: TRBD2
CDR3 protein: CSVDRGQGQPQHF; CDR3 DNA: TGCAGCGTAGACAGGGGGCAGGGACAGCCCCAGCATTTT; J gene: TRBJ1-5; clone size: .; V gene: TRBV29-1; D gene: TRBD1
CDR3 protein: CASSDLTRSYNEQFF; CDR3 DNA: TGCGCCAGCAGTGATTTGACTCGCTCCTACAATGAGCAGTTCTTC; J gene: TRBJ2-1; clone size: .; V gene: TRBV10-1; D gene: .
CDR3 protein: CASSPPGVLGEQYF; CDR3 DNA: TGTGCCAGCTCACCGCCGGGAGTCCTTGGAGAGCAGTACTTC; J gene: TRBJ2-7; clone size: few; V gene: TRBV18; D gene: .
CDR3 protein: CASKGGTRINTEAFF; CDR3 DNA: TGTGCCAGTAAAGGCGGGACCCGTATAAACACTGAAGCTTTCTTT; J gene: TRBJ1-1; clone size: .; V gene: TRBV19; D gene: .
CDR3 protein: CASSSYESSNTGELFF; CDR3 DNA: TGTGCCAGCAGCTCCTACGAGAGTTCGAACACCGGGGAGCTGTTTTTT; J gene: TRBJ2-2; clone size: .; V gene: TRBV11-2; D gene: .
CDR3 protein: CASSLERGSSYNEQFF; CDR3 DNA: TGCGCCAGCAGCTTGGAACGGGGGAGCTCCTACAATGAGCAGTTCTTC; J gene: TRBJ2-1; clone size: .; V gene: TRBV5-1; D gene: .
CDR3 protein: CASSLVRDTQYF; CDR3 DNA: TGTGCCAGCAGCTTAGTCCGGGATACGCAGTATTTT; J gene: TRBJ2-3; clone size: .; V gene: TRBV11-2; D gene: .
CDR3 protein: CASRRIADPNADTQYF; CDR3 DNA: TGTGCCAGTAGGAGAATAGCGGACCCTAACGCGGATACGCAGTATTTT; J gene: TRBJ2-3; clone size: .; V gene: TRBV19; D gene: .
CDR3 protein: CARSFTPGRAKNIQYF; CDR3 DNA: TGTGCCAGAAGCTTTACCCCGGGTAGGGCCAAAAACATTCAGTACTTC; J gene: TRBJ2-4; clone size: .; V gene: TRBV5-3; D gene: .
CDR3 protein: CASSDNMNTEAFF; CDR3 DNA: TGTGCCAGCTCGGACAACATGAACACTGAAGCTTTCTTT; J gene: TRBJ1-1; clone size: .; V gene: TRBV18; D gene: .
CDR3 protein: CASSELSDTQYF; CDR3 DNA: TGTGCCAGCAGCGAACTTAGTGATACGCAGTATTTT; J gene: TRBJ2-3; clone size: .; V gene: TRBV6-2/TRBV6-3; D gene: .
CDR3 protein: CASSETGLGTGELFF; CDR3 DNA: TGTGCCAGCAGTGAGACAGGGCTCGGAACCGGGGAGCTGTTTTTT; J gene: TRBJ2-2; clone size: .; V gene: TRBV2; D gene: TRBD1
CDR3 protein: CAISEWGQNQPQHF; CDR3 DNA: TGTGCCATCAGTGAGTGGGGACAGAATCAGCCCCAGCATTTT; J gene: TRBJ1-5; clone size: .; V gene: TRBV10-3; D gene: TRBD1
CDR3 protein: CASSLLEPWNTEAFF; CDR3 DNA: TGTGCCAGCAGCTTATTAGAACCGTGGAACACTGAAGCTTTCTTT; J gene: TRBJ1-1; clone size: .; V gene: TRBV5-8; D gene: .
CDR3 protein: CASSLGLSGGTRTDTQYF; CDR3 DNA: TGTGCCAGCAGCTTAGGGCTTAGCGGGGGCACCCGGACAGATACGCAGTATTTT; J gene: TRBJ2-3; clone size: .; V gene: TRBV7-3; D gene: TRBD2
CDR3 protein: CASSTGFRSGNTIYF; CDR3 DNA: TGTGCCAGCAGTACAGGGTTCCGCTCTGGAAACACCATATATTTT; J gene: TRBJ1-3; clone size: .; V gene: TRBV6-5; D gene: .
CDR3 protein: CASSIMNLNTEAFF; CDR3 DNA: TGTGCCAGTAGTATTATGAACTTGAACACTGAAGCTTTCTTT; J gene: TRBJ1-1; clone size: .; V gene: TRBV19; D gene: .
CDR3 protein: CASTEQGTDYGYTF; CDR3 DNA: TGTGCCAGCACCGAACAGGGTACAGACTATGGCTACACCTTC; J gene: TRBJ1-2; clone size: .; V gene: TRBV2; D gene: .
CDR3 protein: CAGSLWDRAHEQYF; CDR3 DNA: TGTGCCGGCAGCCTATGGGACAGGGCCCACGAGCAGTACTTC; J gene: TRBJ2-7; clone size: .; V gene: TRBV9; D gene: TRBD1
CDR3 protein: CASSLAGLAEHYEQYF; CDR3 DNA: TGTGCCAGCAGCTTGGCGGGACTAGCGGAACACTACGAGCAGTACTTC; J gene: TRBJ2-7; clone size: .; V gene: TRBV5-6; D gene: TRBD2
CDR3 protein: CASSMWTVTLGDTQYF; CDR3 DNA: TGTGCCAGTAGTATGTGGACAGTGACCCTCGGAGATACGCAGTATTTT; J gene: TRBJ2-3; clone size: .; V gene: TRBV19; D gene: .
CDR3 protein: CASSPESWSRVYTEAFF; CDR3 DNA: TGTGCCAGCAGCCCCGAATCCTGGTCACGGGTCTACACTGAAGCTTTCTTT; J gene: TRBJ1-1; clone size: .; V gene: TRBV5-8; D gene: .
CDR3 protein: CASSSWTSGGQETQYF; CDR3 DNA: TGTGCCAGCAGCTCCTGGACTAGCGGGGGACAAGAGACCCAGTACTTC; J gene: TRBJ2-5; clone size: .; V gene: TRBV5-8; D gene: TRBD2
CDR3 protein: CASSLGASLPYEQYF; CDR3 DNA: TGCGCCAGCAGCTTGGGGGCTAGCCTCCCCTACGAGCAGTACTTC; J gene: TRBJ2-7; clone size: .; V gene: TRBV5-1; D gene: .
CDR3 protein: CASSPSSSYEQYF; CDR3 DNA: TGTGCCAGCAGTCCCTCGAGCTCCTACGAGCAGTACTTC; J gene: TRBJ2-7; clone size: .; V gene: TRBV6-5; D gene: .
CDR3 protein: CASSPLLKGTGASSYEQYF; CDR3 DNA: TGTGCCAGCAGCCCATTGCTTAAAGGGACAGGGGCGAGCTCCTACGAGCAGTACTTC; J gene: TRBJ2-7; clone size: .; V gene: TRBV7-8; D gene: TRBD1
CDR3 protein: CASSPPSGIQETQYF; CDR3 DNA: TGTGCCAGCTCACCCCCTTCAGGGATCCAAGAGACCCAGTACTTC; J gene: TRBJ2-5; clone size: once; V gene: TRBV18; D gene: .
CDR3 protein: CASSSGQLNTEAFF; CDR3 DNA: TGCGCCAGCAGCTCGGGACAGCTGAACACTGAAGCTTTCTTT; J gene: TRBJ1-1; clone size: .; V gene: TRBV5-1; D gene: TRBD1
CDR3 protein: CASSIGTGPYYSNQPQHF; CDR3 DNA: TGTGCCAGCAGCATCGGGACAGGGCCGTACTATAGCAATCAGCCCCAGCATTTT; J gene: TRBJ1-5; clone size: .; V gene: TRBV7-9; D gene: TRBD1
CDR3 protein: CASSEPGQAKFF; CDR3 DNA: TGTGCCAGCAGTGAACCTGGACAGGCGAAGTTCTTC; J gene: TRBJ2-1; clone size: .; V gene: TRBV6-1; D gene: TRBD1
CDR3 protein: CAITAGGGGTRAFF; CDR3 DNA: TGTGCCATCACCGCGGGGGGCGGTGGGACGCGCGCTTTCTTT; J gene: TRBJ1-1; clone size: .; V gene: TRBV10-3; D gene: .
CDR3 protein: CSVGRGGRNNEKLFF; CDR3 DNA: TGCAGCGTTGGACGGGGGGGCCGGAATAATGAAAAACTGTTTTTT; J gene: TRBJ1-4; clone size: .; V gene: TRBV29-1; D gene: .
CDR3 protein: CASSLDSVTNQPQHF; CDR3 DNA: TGTGCCAGCAGCTTAGACAGTGTCACCAATCAGCCCCAGCATTTT; J gene: TRBJ1-5; clone size: once; V gene: TRBV11-2; D gene: .